Shown below are 31 T cell receptor beta chains from a single sample sequenced in a study of blood T cell repertoires in COVID-19. The assay was immunoSEQ multiplex PCR, and TCRdb's table has in-frame clones only and misses some. The sample records about 30,000 clones, about 87% being singletons. The sequencing input was peripheral blood. Receptor source: a human donor in a cohort sampled during active COVID-19. The donor label of this sample is uncertain.

This clone was detected once. This rearrangement joins TRBV5-5 to TRBJ2-3; 7 bases match TRBD1. Looked up from germline, CDR1 is SGHKS and CDR2 is YYEKEE (reference sequence). V lost 2 bases and J lost 6; bases outside the gene matches: 6. There are 14 residues in the CDR3. The CDR3 reads CASSFDRVGDTQYF. In DNA form, the CDR3 reads TGTGCCAGCAGCTTCGACAGGGTGGGGGATACGCAGTATTTT. Full variable domain (outside the CDR3, taken from reference TRBV5-5 and TRBJ2-3): DAGVTQSPTHLIKTRGQQVTLRCSPISGHKSVSWYQQVLGQGPQFIFQYYEKEERGRGNFPDRFSARQFPNYSSELNVNALLLGDSALYLCASSFDRVGDTQYFGPGTRLTVL.

The chain carries TRBV27 and TRBJ1-2; 7 nucleotides line up with TRBD1. The CDR3 has 14 residues. Germline CDR1 and CDR2: MNHEY and SMNVEV (reference sequence). V gave up 6 bases and J gave up 0 bases; unmatched junction bases: 4. The CDR3 DNA reads as TGTGCCAGCAGCGGAACAGGGGCTAACTATGGCTACACCTTC. Its translation is CASSGTGANYGYTF.

The chain carries TRBV6-5 and TRBJ2-7; 12 nucleotides line up with TRBD2. The V segment lost 10 bases and the J segment 6 bases; nucleotides outside the gene matches: 10. The CDR3 sequence is 14 residues long. The germline V gene has CDR1 MNHEY and CDR2 SVGAGI. The CDR3 loop is CATIQGGLAGEQYF. For the CDR3, the DNA is TGTGCCACTATTCAAGGGGGACTAGCGGGCGAGCAGTACTTC.

V and J are TRBV29-1 and TRBJ2-1, with D tentatively TRBD1 (6 bases). The CDR3 sequence is 11 residues long. Germline values: CDR1 SQVTM, CDR2 ANQGSEA. V was trimmed by 0 bases and J by 12 bases, leaving 9 bases between them. The DNA of the CDR3 is TGCAGCGTTGAAGAGGGCAGGGGGCAGTTCTTC. Protein product: CSVEEGRGQFF.

V is TRBV11-2 and J is TRBJ2-5, with D perhaps TRBD1 (5 bases). The V end lost 3 bases, the J end lost 5 bases, and 16 bases lay between the germline ends. CDR1 is SGHAT, CDR2 FQNNGV, per germline. CDR3 length equals 15 residues. The CDR3 sequence: CASSFGGAEEETQYF. The CDR3 region has the DNA TGTGCCAGCAGCTTCGGTGGGGCCGAGGAGGAGACCCAGTACTTC. The full variable domain, with the rest looked up from reference TRBV11-2 and TRBJ2-5, is EAGVAQSPRYKIIEKRQSVAFWCNPISGHATLYWYQQILGQGPKLLIQFQNNGVVDDSQLPKDRFSAERLKGVDSTLKIQPAKLEDSAVYLCASSFGGAEEETQYFGPGTRLLVL.

The chain uses TRBV7-2 and TRBJ1-2; 7 positions match TRBD1. The CDR3 is made up of 12 amino acids. CDR1 and CDR2 from the germline V gene are SGHTA and FQGNSA. The V segment lost 4 bases and the J segment 8 bases; nucleotides outside the gene matches: 4. The CDR3 is CASSYRTGGYTF. The CDR3 bases are TGTGCCAGCAGCTATAGGACAGGCGGCTACACCTTC.

The V call is TRBV28, the J call TRBJ2-7; 10 positions match TRBD2. The junction had 5 bases not matched to a gene; V was cut back by 4 bases and J by 2 bases. There are 15 residues in the CDR3. The germline V gene encodes CDR1 MDHEN and CDR2 SYDVKM. The CDR3 is CASSSGTSEAYEQYF. The CDR3 DNA is TGTGCCAGCAGTTCCGGGACTAGCGAAGCCTACGAGCAGTACTTC.

V gene TRBV19 combines with J gene TRBJ1-2, with TRBD1 as a possible D gene (6 bases). Trimming removed 3 bases at V and 10 bases at J, with 15 bases between. The germline V gene encodes CDR1 LNHDA and CDR2 SQIVND (reference sequence). The CDR3 contains 13 residues. The CDR3 DNA sequence: TGTGCCAGTAGTATCACAGGGCGACGTGACTACACCTTC. Its protein is CASSITGRRDYTF.

The chain recombines TRBV3-1 (or the pseudogene TRBV3-2) with TRBJ2-1; D is uncertain. Trimming pared 1 base from V and 6 bases from J, leaving 4 bases between. In germline, CDR1 is LGHDT, CDR2 YNNKEL (reference sequence). The CDR3 sequence is 12 residues long. The chain's CDR3 is CASSQVGNEQFF. CDR3 bases: TGTGCCAGCAGCCAAGTCGGCAATGAGCAGTTCTTC.

The chain combines TRBV5-1 with TRBJ2-1; 7 positions match TRBD1. Per the germline V gene, CDR1 is SGHRS and CDR2 is YFSETQ. This CDR3 has 13 amino acids. The ends lost 0 bases at V and 6 bases at J; junction bases unmatched: 0. The CDR3 loop reads CASSLAGGNEQFF. DNA of the CDR3: TGCGCCAGCAGCTTGGCAGGGGGCAATGAGCAGTTCTTC.

This sequence joins TRBV7-2 and TRBJ1-1, with 8 bases identical to TRBD1. The CDR3 loop spans 14 amino acids. Germline CDR1 and CDR2: SGHTA and FQGNSA. Trimming removed 5 bases from V and 3 bases from J; junction bases left unmatched: 5. CDR3 DNA: TGTGCCAGCAGCCCGACAGGGGCGTACACTGAAGCTTTCTTT. Translating gives CASSPTGAYTEAFF.

This clone was seen a handful of times. The V gene is TRBV2, the J gene TRBJ1-1; the match to TRBD1 covers 8 bases. The V segment lost 5 bases and the J segment 10 bases; nucleotides outside the gene matches: 6. The germline CDR1 and CDR2 sequences are SNHLY and FYNNEI. The CDR3 has 12 residues. The CDR3: CASSSDREGAFF. The CDR3 coding sequence is TGTGCCAGCAGTTCGGACAGGGAGGGAGCTTTCTTT.

V gene TRBV3-1 (or the pseudogene TRBV3-2) combines with J gene TRBJ1-1, with no clear D. Germline V lookup: CDR1 LGHDT, CDR2 YNNKEL (reference sequence). Trimming removed 4 bases at V and 3 bases at J, with 9 bases between. The CDR3 runs to 13 residues. In DNA form, the CDR3 reads TGTGCCAGCAGCCCGCGAGAGGACACTGAAGCTTTCTTT. Translation: CASSPREDTEAFF.

This chain joins TRBV9 and TRBJ2-3, with D possibly TRBD2 on 6 matching bases. Germline V CDR1 and CDR2: SGDLS, YYNGEE. CDR3 size: 17 residues. Trimming cost V 0 bases and J 0 bases, with 14 bases left between them. CDR3: CASSVGAGMASTDTQYF. The CDR3 nucleotides read TGTGCCAGCAGCGTAGGCGCGGGGATGGCTAGCACAGATACGCAGTATTTT.

The chain links TRBV29-1 to TRBJ2-1; 11 bases agree with TRBD1. V dropped 4 bases and J dropped 7; count of bases not matched to a gene: 12. This CDR3 contains 16 residues. Germline V CDR1 and CDR2: SQVTM, ANQGSEA. The chain's CDR3 is CSVGGDRGLAGNEQFF. Here the CDR3 DNA reads TGCAGCGTTGGAGGGGACAGGGGGTTAGCAGGGAATGAGCAGTTCTTC.

This rearrangement joins TRBV4-2 to TRBJ2-2; 9 positions agree with TRBD2. Germline assignment: CDR1 LGHNA and CDR2 YNFKEQ. The CDR3 consists of 17 residues. J was trimmed by 2 bases and V by 1 base; bases with no gene match: 5. This CDR3 reads CASSQVASGDNTGELFF. As DNA, the CDR3 is TGTGCCAGCAGCCAAGTGGCTAGCGGGGATAACACCGGGGAGCTGTTTTTT.

The chain is built from TRBV3-1 (or the pseudogene TRBV3-2) and TRBJ1-2; D is unresolved. Trimming took 0 bases from V and 3 from J, leaving 17 bases between them. The CDR3 is 17 residues long. Per the germline V gene, CDR1 is LGHDT and CDR2 is YNNKEL (reference sequence). The CDR3 DNA is TGTGCCAGCAGCCAAGATTCTGGTAGAGGGAGTTACTATGGCTACACCTTC. The encoded protein is CASSQDSGRGSYYGYTF.

DNA of the CDR3: TGTGCCAGCACTTCGGGGGGGGCTGCCGCCTACGAGCAGTACTTC. This gives the protein CASTSGGAAAYEQYF. The J gene is TRBJ2-7, the V gene TRBV27; 8 bases agree with TRBD2. Germline CDR1 reads MNHEY; CDR2 reads SMNVEV (reference sequence). V lost 7 bases to trimming and J lost 2 bases; unmatched junction nucleotides: 10. This CDR3 has 15 amino acids.

This chain connects TRBV9 to TRBJ1-1, with D uncertain. The CDR3 has 15 amino acids. Germline V gives CDR1 SGDLS, CDR2 YYNGEE. Between the trimmed V and J ends, which lost 0 bases and 1 base, there was a span of 10 bases. CDR3 sequence reads: CASSVGGPKNTEAFF. The CDR3 DNA is TGTGCCAGCAGCGTAGGAGGGCCAAAGAACACTGAAGCTTTCTTT.

The chain uses TRBV19 and TRBJ1-5; D is uncertain. Germline CDR1 LNHDA, CDR2 SQIVND (reference sequence). V lost 7 bases, J lost 2 bases, and 9 bases lay in between. The CDR3 sequence is 13 residues long. CDR3 sequence: CASKADGNQPQHF. The DNA for the CDR3 is TGTGCCAGTAAAGCGGACGGCAATCAGCCCCAGCATTTT.

CDR3 region: CASSLSGQAYEQYF. The CDR3, as DNA: TGCGCCAGCAGCTTGTCGGGACAGGCCTACGAGCAGTACTTC. V and J are TRBV5-1 and TRBJ2-7; TRBD1 matches 8 bases. CDR3 length: 14 residues. J was trimmed by 2 bases and V by 1 base; bases with no gene match: 2. Per the germline V gene, CDR1 is SGHRS and CDR2 is YFSETQ.

This clone is medium-sized. This chain joins TRBV29-1 and TRBJ2-2, with 7 bases fitting TRBD2. V gave up 7 bases and J gave up 0 bases; unmatched junction bases: 2. The CDR3 covers 13 residues. The V gene's germline CDR1 is SQVTM and CDR2 ANQGSEA. CDR3 sequence (DNA): TGCAGCGCCCGGGGGGCGAACACCGGGGAGCTGTTTTTT. Its protein product is CSARGANTGELFF.

This clone appeared once. This rearrangement joins TRBV5-5 to TRBJ1-2, with a tentative D call TRBD1 (6 bases). From germline, CDR1 is SGHKS and CDR2 YYEKEE (reference sequence). Trimming removed 3 bases at V and 2 bases at J, with 11 bases between. The CDR3 totals 14 residues. CDR3 nucleotides: TGTGCCAGCAGCTGGGCTCAGGGGAACTATGGCTACACCTTC. This translates into CASSWAQGNYGYTF.

The chain uses TRBV5-6 and TRBJ1-2; D ambiguous. This CDR3 comprises 12 residues. CDR1 SGHDT and CDR2 YYEEEE come from the germline V gene. Trimming removed 0 bases at V and 7 bases at J, with 7 bases between. CDR3 residues: CASSLGAPGYTF. The DNA of the CDR3 is TGTGCCAGCAGCTTGGGGGCCCCTGGCTACACCTTC.

This clone was seen once. DNA of the CDR3: TGTGCCAGCAGTGAAGCGCGCCCCCCAGACAGGGGAGAGAGGGGCTACACCTTC. This sequence encodes CASSEARPPDRGERGYTF. The chain uses TRBV2 and TRBJ1-2; 8 positions match TRBD1. J lost 8 bases, V lost 0 bases, and 17 bases had no gene match. Germline V gene sequence: CDR1 SNHLY, CDR2 FYNNEI. This CDR3 contains 18 residues.

This rearrangement joins TRBV6-1 to TRBJ2-6, with TRBD2 matching 12 bases. Germline trimming cut 0 bases from V and 3 bases from J; bases unmatched to any gene: 9. This CDR3 has 20 amino acids. The V gene's germline CDR1 is MNHNS and CDR2 SASEGT. The CDR3 sequence: CASSEALGLAGGSGANVLTF. In DNA, the CDR3 is TGTGCCAGCAGTGAAGCGCTGGGGCTAGCGGGAGGGAGTGGGGCCAACGTCCTGACTTTC.

The rearrangement joins TRBV3-1 (or the pseudogene TRBV3-2) to TRBJ2-7, with D possibly being TRBD2 (6 bases). Trimming left V 5 bases short and J 3 bases short, with 11 bases between. From germline, CDR1 is LGHDT and CDR2 YNNKEL (reference sequence). This CDR3 contains 13 residues. The CDR3 DNA is TGTGCCAGCAGCTTCCAGGGAGGCTACGAGCAGTACTTC. Protein sequence: CASSFQGGYEQYF.

The genes are TRBV11-2 and TRBJ2-2, with 16 bases lining up with TRBD2. CDR1 and CDR2 from the germline V gene are SGHAT and FQNNGV. J gave up 5 bases and V 5 bases, and 8 bases lay outside the gene matches. The CDR3 is 18 residues long. CDR3 nucleotides: TGTGCCAGCAGCGTCGGGACTAGCGGGAGGGTGCGTACCGGGGAGCTGTTTTTT. Translating gives CASSVGTSGRVRTGELFF.

This CDR3 reads CASSPRQAGPNEKLFF. The CDR3 DNA reads as TGTGCCAGCTCACCGCGACAGGCCGGTCCTAATGAAAAACTGTTTTTT. The chain has TRBV18 and TRBJ1-4; maybe TRBD1 (6 bases). The V end was cut by 3 bases, the J end by 3 bases, with 14 bases between. The CDR3 consists of 16 residues. Germline CDR1 KGHSH, CDR2 LQKENI. Drawing the rest from reference TRBV18 and TRBJ1-4, the complete variable domain is NAGVMQNPRHLVRRRGQEARLRCSPMKGHSHVYWYRQLPEEGLKFMVYLQKENIIDESGMPKERFSAEFPKEGPSILRIQQVVRGDSAAYFCASSPRQAGPNEKLFFGSGTQLSVL.

The genes are TRBV12-3 or TRBV12-4 and TRBJ2-1; D is perhaps TRBD1 (5 bases). This CDR3 is 12 amino acids long. V shed 4 bases and J shed 6 bases, with 7 bases lying between them. CDR3 DNA: TGTGCCAGCAGTTCTCAGGGCAATGAGCAGTTCTTC. Protein sequence: CASSSQGNEQFF.

The J gene is TRBJ2-7, the V gene TRBV30; TRBD2 is a possible D gene (6 bases). This CDR3 has 14 amino acids. Germline values: CDR1 GTSNPN, CDR2 SVGIG (reference sequence). V shed 2 bases and J shed 2 bases, with 13 bases lying between them. CDR3 protein: CAWSQPPGAYEQYF. For the CDR3, the DNA is TGTGCCTGGAGTCAGCCCCCGGGGGCCTACGAGCAGTACTTC.